The 14 T cell receptor beta chains in this list originate from one sample, sequenced in a study of OX40 agonist ivuxolimab in advanced cancers. Sequenced by immunoSEQ multiplex PCR; TCRdb stores in-frame clones only, minus some. Seen here are approximately 39,000 clones, approximately 90% observed once, and the top ten hold approximately 46%. Source: CD4+ or CD8+ T cells sorted from blood, taken in a trial of the OX40 agonist ivuxolimab. Every receptor here comes from an adult with an advanced solid tumor such as melanoma, head and neck, liver or kidney cancer.

The chain carries TRBV9 and TRBJ2-2; D possibly uses TRBD1 or TRBD2 (5 bases each). Germline values: CDR1 SGDLS, CDR2 YYNGEE. The CDR3 extends over 17 amino acids. V shed 2 bases and J shed 0 bases, with 14 bases lying between them. CDR3 DNA: TGTGCCAGCAGCGTCCCCCGCGAGGGGCCGAACACCGGGGAGCTGTTTTTT. Encoded protein: CASSVPREGPNTGELFF.

The genes are TRBV19 and TRBJ2-7; 8 bases are a match to TRBD2. CDR1 is LNHDA and CDR2 is SQIVND in the germline V gene (reference sequence). The CDR3 covers 15 residues. With V trimmed by 0 bases and J by 3 bases, 4 bases remained unmatched. CDR3 sequence reads: CASSIEDSGDYEQYF. The CDR3 DNA is TGTGCCAGTAGTATAGAGGATAGCGGGGACTACGAGCAGTACTTC.

V and J are TRBV6-5 and TRBJ2-7, with TRBD2 matching over 9 bases. The CDR3 runs to 14 residues. Germline CDR1 is MNHEY and CDR2 is SVGAGI. The V gene end was trimmed by 3 bases and the J gene end by 2 bases; junction bases not matched to a gene: 2. Here the CDR3 reads CASSYAGGPYEQYF. In DNA, the CDR3 is TGTGCCAGCAGTTATGCGGGGGGGCCCTACGAGCAGTACTTC.

In nucleotides, the CDR3 is TGTGCCAGCAGCTTAACTCCCGTAACTAGCGGGGGGTACGAGCAGTACTTC. Residues: CASSLTPVTSGGYEQYF. V and J are TRBV7-2 and TRBJ2-7, with TRBD2 matching 12 bases. Trimming cost V 2 bases and J 4 bases; bases outside gene matches: 9. The CDR3 spans 17 residues. Germline loops: CDR1 SGHTA, CDR2 FQGNSA.

The V and J genes are TRBV4-1 and TRBJ2-1; D is undetermined. Trimming removed 0 bases at V and 8 bases at J, with 11 bases between. From germline, CDR1 is MGHRA and CDR2 YSYEKL. The CDR3 runs 14 residues. In nucleotides, the CDR3 is TGCGCCAGCAGCCAAGATGTCGGGTGGGATGAGCAGTTCTTC. Its protein product is CASSQDVGWDEQFF.

This chain joins TRBV11-2 and TRBJ2-5; D is unclear. V was pared by 0 bases and J by 7 bases, with 12 bases between. Germline-derived CDR1 and CDR2 are SGHAT and FQNNGV. There are 14 residues in the CDR3. The CDR3 reads CASSLDRALGTQYF. CDR3 bases: TGTGCCAGCAGCTTAGATCGAGCCCTGGGGACCCAGTACTTC. Looking up the rest from reference TRBV11-2 and TRBJ2-5 gives the full variable domain: EAGVAQSPRYKIIEKRQSVAFWCNPISGHATLYWYQQILGQGPKLLIQFQNNGVVDDSQLPKDRFSAERLKGVDSTLKIQPAKLEDSAVYLCASSLDRALGTQYFGPGTRLLVL.

This chain links TRBV5-1 with TRBJ1-1; no firm D call. Trimming took 0 bases from V and 1 from J, leaving 10 bases between them. Germline V CDR1 and CDR2: SGHRS, YFSETQ. There are 15 residues in the CDR3. The CDR3 reads CASSLGLLGNTEAFF. The CDR3, as DNA: TGCGCCAGCAGCTTGGGCCTGTTGGGGAACACTGAAGCTTTCTTT.

The chain employs TRBV12-5 and TRBJ1-2; tentative D call: TRBD1 (6 bases). CDR1 is LGHNT and CDR2 is FRNRAP in the germline V gene. The CDR3 has 12 amino acids. The germline V and J ends were trimmed by 6 bases and 8 bases, with 13 bases remaining between them. The DNA for the CDR3 is TGTGCTAGTGGCCCAGGGGTTACCGGCTACACCTTC. This encodes CASGPGVTGYTF.

The chain employs TRBV30 and TRBJ2-2, with TRBD2 matching over 12 bases. The length of the CDR3 is 18 residues. CDR1 and CDR2 from the germline V gene are GTSNPN and SVGIG (reference sequence). The V segment lost 1 base and the J segment 2 bases; nucleotides outside the gene matches: 8. CDR3 in DNA: TGTGCCTGGAGTGGTCTAACTAGCGGGGGGCCTAACACCGGGGAGCTGTTTTTT. Its protein is CAWSGLTSGGPNTGELFF.

This chain uses TRBV6-5 with TRBJ1-2; TRBD1 matches at 12 bases. Germline-derived CDR1 and CDR2 are MNHEY and SVGAGI. With V trimmed by 4 bases and J by 5 bases, 8 bases remained unmatched. The length of the CDR3 is 16 residues. The CDR3 region has the DNA TGTGCCAGCAGTTCCCGGGACAGGGGGCGAAGATATGGCTACACCTTC. As protein: CASSSRDRGRRYGYTF.

The chain combines TRBV6-1 with TRBJ1-5, with D uncertain. V lost 10 bases and J 0 bases, leaving 13 bases between the germline ends. The germline V gene encodes CDR1 MNHNS and CDR2 SASEGT. This CDR3 has 14 residues. CDR3: CATWTVYSNQPQHF. Here the CDR3 DNA reads TGTGCCACATGGACGGTTTATAGCAATCAGCCCCAGCATTTT.

Details on this clone: Germline and junction disagree at one end, which may indicate a read error. This chain links TRBV4-1 with TRBJ1-1; possibly TRBD1 for D (5 bases). Germline V lookup: CDR1 MGHRA, CDR2 YSYEKL. The CDR3 loop spans 15 amino acids. Here the CDR3 DNA reads TGCGCCAACAGCCAAGAGCCGGGGGGGAGCACTGAAGCTTTCTTT. Translated: CANSQEPGGSTEAFF.

V and J are TRBV9 and TRBJ1-3; D gene ambiguous. Germline lookup yields CDR1 SGDLS and CDR2 YYNGEE. The CDR3 covers 17 residues. V lost 0 bases, J lost 7 bases, and 20 bases lay in between. The CDR3 DNA follows: TGTGCCAGCAGCGTAGCTACCGTTGCAGGCGGCCCGAACACCATATATTTT. This sequence encodes CASSVATVAGGPNTIYF. Full variable domain (outside the CDR3, taken from reference TRBV9 and TRBJ1-3): DSGVTQTPKHLITATGQRVTLRCSPRSGDLSVYWYQQSLDQGLQFLIQYYNGEERAKGNILERFSAQQFPDLHSELNLSSLELGDSALYFCASSVATVAGGPNTIYFGEGSWLTVV.

This clone was picked up a small number of times. V usage is TRBV10-1 and J usage is TRBJ1-6; D uncertain. The CDR3 contains 12 residues. V dropped 5 bases and J dropped 6 bases, with 5 bases sitting between them. Germline CDR1 is WNHNN and CDR2 is SYGVQD (reference sequence). CDR3 sequence: CASSPTNSPLHF. In nucleotides, the CDR3 is TGCGCCAGCAGTCCAACTAATTCACCCCTCCACTTT.